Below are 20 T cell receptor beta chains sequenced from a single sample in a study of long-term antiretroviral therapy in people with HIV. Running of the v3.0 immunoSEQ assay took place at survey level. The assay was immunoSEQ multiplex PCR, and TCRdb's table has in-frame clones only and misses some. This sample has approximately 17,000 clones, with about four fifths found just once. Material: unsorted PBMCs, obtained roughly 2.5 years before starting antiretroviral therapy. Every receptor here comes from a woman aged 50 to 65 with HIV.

The CDR3 is CASSQDRLSGGFQETQYF. The CDR3 DNA reads as TGCGCCAGCAGCCAAGACCGGTTGAGCGGGGGGTTCCAAGAGACCCAGTACTTC. The rearrangement links TRBV4-1 to TRBJ2-5; 9 nucleotides align to TRBD2. Trimming cost V 0 bases and J 1 base; bases outside gene matches: 9. CDR1 MGHRA and CDR2 YSYEKL come from the germline V gene. This CDR3 is built from 18 residues.

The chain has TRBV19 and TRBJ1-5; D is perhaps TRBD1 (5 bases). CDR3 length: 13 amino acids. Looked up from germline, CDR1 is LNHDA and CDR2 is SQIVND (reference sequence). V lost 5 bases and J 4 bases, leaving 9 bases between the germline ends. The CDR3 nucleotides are TGTGCCAGTAGTGGGGCAGGGAATCAGCCCCAGCATTTT. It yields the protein CASSGAGNQPQHF.

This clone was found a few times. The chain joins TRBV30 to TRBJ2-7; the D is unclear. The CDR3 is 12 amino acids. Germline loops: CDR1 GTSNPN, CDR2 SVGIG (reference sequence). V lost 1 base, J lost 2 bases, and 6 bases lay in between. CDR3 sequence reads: CAWSGRTYEQYF. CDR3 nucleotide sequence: TGTGCCTGGAGTGGACGGACCTACGAGCAGTACTTC.

The DNA of the CDR3 is TGTGCCAGCAGCTTAGACTGGCTAGCCAAAAACATTCAGTACTTC. Residues: CASSLDWLAKNIQYF. The V and J genes are TRBV7-8 and TRBJ2-4; D unclear. CDR3 length: 15 residues. Germline V lookup: CDR1 SGHVS, CDR2 FQNEAQ. With 1 base removed from V and 0 bases from J, the gap between germline ends came to 7 bases.

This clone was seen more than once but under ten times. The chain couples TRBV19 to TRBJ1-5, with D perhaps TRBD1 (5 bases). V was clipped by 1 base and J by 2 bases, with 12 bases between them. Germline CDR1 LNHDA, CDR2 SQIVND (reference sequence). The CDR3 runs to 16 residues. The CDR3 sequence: CASSIAVRAGNQPQHF. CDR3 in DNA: TGTGCCAGTAGTATAGCCGTCAGGGCTGGCAATCAGCCCCAGCATTTT.

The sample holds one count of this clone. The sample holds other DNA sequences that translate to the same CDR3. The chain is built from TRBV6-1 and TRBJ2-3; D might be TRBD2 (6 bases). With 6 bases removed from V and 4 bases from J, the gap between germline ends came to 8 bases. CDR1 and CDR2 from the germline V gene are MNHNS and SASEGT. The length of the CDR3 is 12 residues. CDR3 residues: CASSGGADTQYF. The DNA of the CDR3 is TGTGCCAGCAGCGGGGGAGCAGATACGCAGTATTTT.

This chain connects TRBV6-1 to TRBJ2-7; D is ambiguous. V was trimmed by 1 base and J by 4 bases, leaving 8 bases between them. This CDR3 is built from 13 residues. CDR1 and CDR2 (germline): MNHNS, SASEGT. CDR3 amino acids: CASSEGASYEQYV. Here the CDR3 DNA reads TGTGCCAGCAGTGAAGGGGCCAGTTACGAGCAGTACGTC.

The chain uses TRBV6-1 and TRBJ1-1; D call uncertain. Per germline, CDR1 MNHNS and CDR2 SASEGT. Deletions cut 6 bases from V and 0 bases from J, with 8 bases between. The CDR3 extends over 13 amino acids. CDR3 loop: CASRIRMNTEAFF. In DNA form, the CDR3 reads TGTGCCAGCAGGATTAGAATGAACACTGAAGCTTTCTTT.

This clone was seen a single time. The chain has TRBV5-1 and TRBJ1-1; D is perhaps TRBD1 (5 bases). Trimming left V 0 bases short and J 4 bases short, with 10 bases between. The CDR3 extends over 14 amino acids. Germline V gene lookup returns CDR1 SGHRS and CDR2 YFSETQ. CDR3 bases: TGCGCCAGCAGCTTGGGCCGGGGACGCACTGAAGCTTTCTTT. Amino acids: CASSLGRGRTEAFF.

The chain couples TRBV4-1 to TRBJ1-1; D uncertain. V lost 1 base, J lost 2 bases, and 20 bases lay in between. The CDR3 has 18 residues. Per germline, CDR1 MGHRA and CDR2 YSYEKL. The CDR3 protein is CASSQVNMGFLFNTEAFF. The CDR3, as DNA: TGCGCCAGCAGCCAAGTAAACATGGGTTTCCTATTTAACACTGAAGCTTTCTTT.

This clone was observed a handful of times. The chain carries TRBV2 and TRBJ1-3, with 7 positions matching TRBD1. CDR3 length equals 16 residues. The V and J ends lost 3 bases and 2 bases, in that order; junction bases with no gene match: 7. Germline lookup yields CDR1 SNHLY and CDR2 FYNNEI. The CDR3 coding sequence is TGTGCCAGCAGTGACCTAGCCGACAGGGCTGGAAACACCATATATTTT. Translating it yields CASSDLADRAGNTIYF.

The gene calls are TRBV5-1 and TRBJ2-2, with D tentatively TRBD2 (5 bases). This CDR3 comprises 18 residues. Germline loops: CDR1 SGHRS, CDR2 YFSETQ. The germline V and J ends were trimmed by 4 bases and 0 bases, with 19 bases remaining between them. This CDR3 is CASSPARERAANTGELFF. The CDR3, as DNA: TGCGCCAGCAGCCCCGCAAGGGAGAGGGCCGCGAACACCGGGGAGCTGTTTTTT.

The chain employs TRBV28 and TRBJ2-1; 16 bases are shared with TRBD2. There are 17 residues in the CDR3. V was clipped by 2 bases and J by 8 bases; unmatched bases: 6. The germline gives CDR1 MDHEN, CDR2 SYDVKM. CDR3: CASSLGGLAGGSYEQFF. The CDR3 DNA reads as TGTGCCAGCAGTTTAGGGGGACTAGCGGGGGGGTCATATGAGCAGTTCTTC.

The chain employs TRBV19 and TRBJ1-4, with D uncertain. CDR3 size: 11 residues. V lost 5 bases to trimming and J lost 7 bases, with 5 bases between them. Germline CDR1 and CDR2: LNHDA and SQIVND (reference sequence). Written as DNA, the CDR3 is TGTGCCAGTAGTGTGTCTGAAAAACTGTTTTTT. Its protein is CASSVSEKLFF.

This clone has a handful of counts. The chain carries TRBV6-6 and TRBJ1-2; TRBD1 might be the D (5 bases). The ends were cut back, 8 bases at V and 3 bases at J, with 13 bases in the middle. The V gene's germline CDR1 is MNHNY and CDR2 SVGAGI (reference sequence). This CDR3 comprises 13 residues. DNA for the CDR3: TGTGCCAGCTCGGCGGGGCATGACTATGGCTACACCTTC. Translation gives CASSAGHDYGYTF.

CDR3 region: CATSRGRGATNEKLFF. The CDR3 DNA is TGTGCCACCAGCAGAGGCCGGGGAGCAACTAATGAAAAACTGTTTTTT. V usage is TRBV15 and J usage is TRBJ1-4; unclear D gene. CDR3 length equals 16 residues. Trimming pared 1 base from V and 0 bases from J, leaving 9 bases between. The germline gives CDR1 LNHNV, CDR2 YYDKDF (reference sequence).

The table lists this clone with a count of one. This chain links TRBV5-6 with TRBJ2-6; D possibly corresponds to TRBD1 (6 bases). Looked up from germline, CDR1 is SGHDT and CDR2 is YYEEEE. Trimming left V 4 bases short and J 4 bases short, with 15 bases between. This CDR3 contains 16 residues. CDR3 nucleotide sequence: TGTGCCAGCAGCCGGCTAACAGGGTCCGGGGCCAACGTCCTGACTTTC. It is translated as CASSRLTGSGANVLTF.

The CDR3 region is CASSEYPVRVSYEQYV. For the CDR3, the DNA is TGTGCCAGCAGTGAATATCCCGTCAGGGTGTCCTACGAGCAGTACGTC. J is TRBJ2-7 and V is TRBV25-1, with a possible D match to TRBD1 (5 bases). The germline gives CDR1 MGHDK, CDR2 SYGVNS. V lost 0 bases and J 1 base, leaving 13 bases between the germline ends. The CDR3 spans 16 residues.

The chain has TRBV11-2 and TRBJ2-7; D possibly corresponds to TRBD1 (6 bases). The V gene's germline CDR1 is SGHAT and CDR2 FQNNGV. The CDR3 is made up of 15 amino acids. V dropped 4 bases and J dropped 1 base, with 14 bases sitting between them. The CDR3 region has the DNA TGTGCCAGCAGCTCAGGGGATCATGGTTCCTACGAGCAGTACTTC. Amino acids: CASSSGDHGSYEQYF.

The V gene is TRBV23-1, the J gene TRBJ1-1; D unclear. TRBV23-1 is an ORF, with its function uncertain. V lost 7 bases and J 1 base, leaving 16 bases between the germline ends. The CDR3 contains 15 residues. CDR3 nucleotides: TGCGCCAGCATCCACCACGGACCTACGAACACTGAAGCTTTCTTT. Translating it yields CASIHHGPTNTEAFF.